This T cell receptor (beta chain) appears in the sequencing data of a study of shared clonotypes between healthy human individuals. Trimming stripped 4 bases from V and 7 bases from J, with 12 bases between. Germline V gene lookup returns CDR1 SGHKS and CDR2 YYEKEE (reference sequence). The CDR3 contains 13 residues. CD8 cells classed as naive were CD45RO-negative and positively selected for CCR7, excluding terminally differentiated effector memory CD45RA+ cells. Generated by immunoSEQ multiplex PCR, the TCRdb table keeps only in-frame clones and is missing some. Of some 2,100,000 clones listed, 85% to 95% are singletons.

The sequence came from a man between 18 and 29 years old in good health. Some clones in this sample may be carry-over from other donors' samples. Sequencing was done on a sample of naive CD8+ T cells from PBMCs. The chain couples TRBV5-5 to TRBJ1-3; D may be TRBD1 (5 bases). CDR3 nucleotide sequence: TGTGCCAGCAGCCCCCCCGGGGGTAACACCATATATTTT. This sequence encodes CASSPPGGNTIYF.